A selection of T cell receptor beta chains follows, all from one sample in a study of blood T cell repertoires in COVID-19. Profiled with immunoSEQ multiplex PCR; TCRdb holds only in-frame clones, not every one. The sample contains around 130,000 clones, more than 70% of which appear only once. Sequenced sample: peripheral blood. The receptor source for this set is a human donor in a cohort sampled during active COVID-19. The conserved cysteine and the conserved F or W are not part of the CDR3 here.

J gene: TRBJ2-7
V gene: TRBV27
CDR3 protein: ASSLKVGQGFLYEQY

J gene: TRBJ2-7
V gene: TRBV29-1
CDR3 protein: SVEDSTTYEQY

J gene: TRBJ2-7
V gene: TRBV28
CDR3 protein: ASSPDRSPWYEQY

J gene: TRBJ1-5
V gene: TRBV5-1
CDR3 protein: ASSTGDSGTPQH

J gene: TRBJ2-7
V gene: TRBV7-9
CDR3 protein: ASSLSGATLYEQY

J gene: TRBJ2-7
V gene: TRBV27
CDR3 protein: ASSFRGDASEQY

J gene: TRBJ1-1
V gene: TRBV7-9
CDR3 protein: ASSLGSQGPNTEAF

J gene: TRBJ1-6
V gene: TRBV12-3/TRBV12-4
CDR3 protein: ASSFAGSPLH

J gene: TRBJ1-6
V gene: TRBV4-1
CDR3 protein: ASSQDPQGTNSPLH

J gene: TRBJ2-7
V gene: TRBV27
CDR3 protein: ASSFTRSSYEQY

J gene: TRBJ2-2
V gene: TRBV9
CDR3 protein: ASSVEGHNTGELF

J gene: TRBJ1-2
V gene: TRBV27
CDR3 protein: ASSPEGVGYGYT

J gene: TRBJ2-3
V gene: TRBV6-1
CDR3 protein: ASSEIAGGGDTQY

J gene: TRBJ2-4
V gene: TRBV11-2
CDR3 protein: ASSPLEGQQDHIQY

J gene: TRBJ2-3
V gene: TRBV7-9
CDR3 protein: ASSSLTQY

J gene: TRBJ1-5
V gene: TRBV5-1
CDR3 protein: ASSLGDGGEGNQPQH

J gene: TRBJ1-2
V gene: TRBV19
CDR3 protein: ASTKGVTYGYT

J gene: TRBJ2-7
V gene: TRBV3-1/TRBV3-2
CDR3 protein: ASSQGGTGHYEQY

J gene: TRBJ1-2
V gene: TRBV27
CDR3 protein: ASSLGGSLDGYT

J gene: TRBJ2-5
V gene: TRBV6-2/TRBV6-3
CDR3 protein: ASSYDASGLGETQY

J gene: TRBJ2-7
V gene: TRBV10-3
CDR3 protein: AINGGGTVEQY

J gene: TRBJ1-5
V gene: TRBV27
CDR3 protein: ASSLQGVGQPQH

J gene: TRBJ2-7
V gene: TRBV18
CDR3 protein: ASSQTTIAGGPHEQY

J gene: TRBJ2-3
V gene: TRBV29-1
CDR3 protein: SVEWGQGEEDTQY

J gene: TRBJ1-1
V gene: TRBV6-5
CDR3 protein: ASRTGVRNTEAF

J gene: TRBJ1-5
V gene: TRBV4-1
CDR3 protein: ASSQAGTGSNQPQH

J gene: TRBJ1-5
V gene: TRBV4-2
CDR3 protein: ASSQELSSARPQH

J gene: TRBJ1-1
V gene: TRBV7-7
CDR3 protein: ASSLDEQGANTEAF

J gene: TRBJ2-7
V gene: TRBV14
CDR3 protein: ASSLGQGEDYEQY

J gene: TRBJ2-1
V gene: TRBV27
CDR3 protein: ATGTSGHGEQF

J gene: TRBJ1-4
V gene: TRBV19
CDR3 protein: ASSIDWTGFNEKLF

J gene: TRBJ2-7
V gene: TRBV7-9
CDR3 protein: ASSLRSGEGEQY

J gene: TRBJ2-5
V gene: TRBV6-1
CDR3 protein: ASSEELAGGSQETQY

J gene: TRBJ1-2
V gene: TRBV6-6
CDR3 protein: ASSYESPNYGYT

J gene: TRBJ2-7
V gene: TRBV27
CDR3 protein: ASSLGTGHYEQY

J gene: TRBJ2-7
V gene: TRBV4-1
CDR3 protein: ASSQEDRSSYEQY

J gene: TRBJ2-7
V gene: TRBV11-2
CDR3 protein: ASSLSGYEQY

J gene: TRBJ2-7
V gene: TRBV7-9
CDR3 protein: ASSPPTATYEQY

J gene: TRBJ2-7
V gene: TRBV30
CDR3 protein: AWSVHRDSYEQY

J gene: TRBJ1-5
V gene: TRBV6-6
CDR3 protein: ASSYSRDSRNQPQH

J gene: TRBJ1-6
V gene: TRBV30
CDR3 protein: AWSPGHTASPLH

J gene: TRBJ2-5
V gene: TRBV7-9
CDR3 protein: ASSGEGGAFETQY

J gene: TRBJ1-1
V gene: TRBV5-6
CDR3 protein: ASSLARRERAF